These 32 T cell receptor beta chains came from one sample sequenced in a study of blood T cell repertoires in COVID-19. Generated by immunoSEQ multiplex PCR, the TCRdb table keeps only in-frame clones and is missing some. The sample has a few hundred thousand clones; around nine tenths are singletons. The sequenced sample consisted of peripheral blood. The receptors shown here come from a man aged 60 to 75 with acute or convalescent COVID-19.

This clone was found once. V is TRBV28 and J is TRBJ1-5; the match to TRBD1 covers 9 bases. V gave up 7 bases and J gave up 2 bases; unmatched junction bases: 6. Germline V lookup: CDR1 MDHEN, CDR2 SYDVKM. This CDR3 has 15 amino acids. CDR3: CASNTQGAGNQPQHF. In DNA form, the CDR3 reads TGTGCCAGCAACACACAGGGGGCTGGCAATCAGCCCCAGCATTTT.

The J gene is TRBJ1-2, the V gene TRBV6-5, with 7 bases lining up with TRBD1. The CDR3 extends over 13 amino acids. The germline V gene has CDR1 MNHEY and CDR2 SVGAGI. V was pared by 6 bases and J by 4 bases, with 5 bases of the junction left unmatched. This CDR3 reads CASRVDRAYGYTF. CDR3 coding DNA: TGTGCCAGCAGGGTCGACAGGGCCTATGGCTACACCTTC.

This chain joins TRBV25-1 and TRBJ2-7, with TRBD1 matching 9 bases. Trimming cost V 4 bases and J 3 bases; bases outside gene matches: 7. The CDR3 sequence is 15 residues long. Looked up from germline, CDR1 is MGHDK and CDR2 is SYGVNS. CDR3 nucleotides: TGTGCCAGCAGTGGCGCCGGGACAGGGTTCTACGAGCAGTACTTC. This sequence encodes CASSGAGTGFYEQYF.

V and J are TRBV6-5 and TRBJ1-4; TRBD1 might be the D (6 bases). CDR1 and CDR2 from the germline V gene are MNHEY and SVGAGI. The length of the CDR3 is 15 residues. Trimming pared 6 bases from V and 5 bases from J, leaving 16 bases between. The chain's CDR3 is CASSTRTDPNEKLFF. In DNA, the CDR3 is TGTGCCAGCAGCACCCGGACAGACCCGAATGAAAAACTGTTTTTT.

The chain uses TRBV28 and TRBJ1-2, with 7 nucleotides matching TRBD1. This CDR3 comprises 12 residues. The germline gives CDR1 MDHEN, CDR2 SYDVKM. The V and J ends lost 7 bases and 9 bases, in that order; junction bases with no gene match: 8. CDR3 region: CASTRDSMSYTF. The CDR3 DNA reads as TGTGCCAGCACCCGGGACAGTATGAGCTACACCTTC.

The chain recombines TRBV7-5 with TRBJ2-3; the D call in the table, TRBD2, was not verified against the DNA. TRBV7-5 has pseudogene status. This CDR3 is built from 16 residues. DNA of the CDR3: TGTGCCAGAACCACCCCCGGGGGGGGGTGTCCAGATACGCAGTATTTT. Translated, it gives CARTTPGGGCPDTQYF.

This sequence joins TRBV2 and TRBJ2-1; TRBD1 matches 8 bases. This CDR3 contains 20 residues. Germline V CDR1 and CDR2: SNHLY, FYNNEI. After removal of 7 bases from V and 4 bases from J, the junction contained 24 bases not matched to a gene. This CDR3 reads CASKELMQGAFGPPYNEQFF. DNA for the CDR3: TGTGCCAGCAAAGAATTAATGCAGGGGGCATTTGGCCCCCCGTACAATGAGCAGTTCTTC.

The chain joins TRBV4-3 to TRBJ2-6; 8 bases are a match to TRBD1. V lost 0 bases and J lost 1; bases outside the gene matches: 8. The CDR3 runs to 19 residues. In germline, CDR1 is LGHNA, CDR2 YSLEER. CDR3 loop: CASSQDRAGGLSGANVLTF. CDR3 nucleotide sequence: TGCGCCAGCAGCCAAGACCGGGCAGGGGGCTTGTCTGGGGCCAACGTCCTGACTTTC.

The rearrangement joins TRBV5-4 to TRBJ1-1; 7 positions match TRBD1. The CDR3 length is 13 residues. Germline CDR1 reads SGHNT; CDR2 reads YYREEE (reference sequence). The junction had 4 bases not matched to a gene; V was cut back by 4 bases and J by 4 bases. The CDR3 DNA follows: TGTGCCAGCAGCCTGGACAGGTTCACTGAAGCTTTCTTT. It translates to CASSLDRFTEAFF.

The chain is built from TRBV7-9 and TRBJ1-5; TRBD1 might be the D (6 bases). Trimming removed 0 bases at V and 3 bases at J, with 9 bases between. CDR3 length: 15 residues. The germline V gene has CDR1 SEHNR and CDR2 FQNEAQ (reference sequence). The CDR3 here is CASSLAGQLNQPQHF. The CDR3 coding sequence is TGTGCCAGCAGCTTAGCGGGACAACTCAATCAGCCCCAGCATTTT.

The CDR3 nucleotides read TGTGCCAGCAGCCCGGACAGGGGTTATGGCTACACCTTC. Translating gives CASSPDRGYGYTF. This rearrangement joins TRBV7-8 to TRBJ1-2; 9 positions match TRBD1. The CDR3 has 13 residues. Germline V gene sequence: CDR1 SGHVS, CDR2 FQNEAQ. Trimming at V came to 5 bases and at J to 5 bases, leaving 3 bases not matched to a gene.

This clone was found a few times. V gene TRBV5-4 combines with J gene TRBJ2-3; 9 positions agree with TRBD1. The CDR3 is 14 amino acids. J lost 4 bases, V lost 4 bases, and 4 bases had no gene match. Germline V gene lookup returns CDR1 SGHNT and CDR2 YYREEE (reference sequence). The CDR3 reads CASSRDRGADTQYF. CDR3 in DNA: TGTGCCAGCAGCCGAGACAGGGGGGCAGATACGCAGTATTTT.

The J gene is TRBJ2-2, the V gene TRBV18; tentatively, D is TRBD2 (5 bases). V was shortened by 3 bases and J by 4 bases, with 12 bases between the two germline ends. The CDR3 is 15 amino acids. Germline V gene lookup returns CDR1 KGHSH and CDR2 LQKENI. As DNA, the CDR3 is TGTGCCAGCTCACCCCCCGGACTGCGCACCGGGGAGCTGTTTTTT. It yields the protein CASSPPGLRTGELFF.

The chain carries TRBV5-1 and TRBJ2-3; 8 nucleotides match TRBD1. In germline, CDR1 is SGHRS, CDR2 YFSETQ. The J segment lost 6 bases and the V segment lost 4 bases, leaving 13 bases of the junction unmatched. CDR3 length equals 16 residues. CDR3 DNA sequence: TGCGCCAGCAGCCCTCAGGGGACAGGAGGGAGGGATACGCAGTATTTT. It yields the protein CASSPQGTGGRDTQYF.

V gene TRBV3-1 (or the pseudogene TRBV3-2) combines with J gene TRBJ1-2; 7 bases are a match to TRBD1. Trimming cost V 4 bases and J 4 bases; bases outside gene matches: 9. This CDR3 spans 15 amino acids. The germline V gene encodes CDR1 LGHDT and CDR2 YNNKEL (reference sequence). The CDR3 here is CASSPGLQGIYGYTF. As DNA, the CDR3 is TGTGCCAGCAGCCCCGGCCTACAGGGGATCTATGGCTACACCTTC.

J is TRBJ2-3 and V is TRBV2, with 7 bases aligning to TRBD1. Germline CDR1 SNHLY, CDR2 FYNNEI. CDR3 size: 14 residues. V shed 7 bases and J 0 bases; nucleotides not matched to a gene: 4. Here the CDR3 DNA reads TGTGCCAGCACCAGGGACAGAAGCACAGATACGCAGTATTTT. Amino acids: CASTRDRSTDTQYF.

This clone has just a few counts. V and J are TRBV27 and TRBJ2-7; no firm D call. The germline V gene encodes CDR1 MNHEY and CDR2 SMNVEV (reference sequence). CDR3 length equals 12 residues. V lost 4 bases to trimming and J lost 0 bases, with 4 bases between them. Written as DNA, the CDR3 is TGTGCCAGCAGTTCGCGCTCCTACGAGCAGTACTTC. Encoded protein: CASSSRSYEQYF.

V and J are TRBV30 and TRBJ1-5, with D possibly matching TRBD1 (6 bases). V was shortened by 0 bases and J by 6 bases, with 12 bases between the two germline ends. The CDR3 totals 14 residues. Per germline, CDR1 GTSNPN and CDR2 SVGIG (reference sequence). For the CDR3, the DNA is TGTGCCTGGAGTGTAGGGGGGGGGTTTCAGCCCCAGCATTTT. Translation gives CAWSVGGGFQPQHF.

The V and J genes are TRBV14 and TRBJ2-5, with TRBD1 matching 8 bases. This CDR3 contains 17 residues. Losses at the gene ends were 0 bases for V and 5 bases for J; bases not matched to a gene: 11. The germline gives CDR1 SGHDN, CDR2 FVKESK. CDR3 DNA: TGTGCCAGCAGCCAAGATCGTCCAGGGGGCGCGGTGGAGACCCAGTACTTC. The encoded protein is CASSQDRPGGAVETQYF.

The chain employs TRBV2 and TRBJ1-1; D remains unclear. Trimming took off 7 bases at V and 0 bases at J, with 12 bases between the two ends. The germline CDR1 and CDR2 sequences are SNHLY and FYNNEI. The CDR3 has 14 residues. The DNA of the CDR3 is TGTGCCAGCACCAACCCGGGTGTGAACACTGAAGCTTTCTTT. This codes for CASTNPGVNTEAFF.

The V call is TRBV7-2, the J call TRBJ2-2; 9 bases agree with TRBD1. The CDR3 contains 18 residues. Per the germline V gene, CDR1 is SGHTA and CDR2 is FQGNSA. Unmatched junction bases numbered 11, after V lost 4 bases and J lost 2 bases. The CDR3 loop is CASSSRFTGGLNTGELFF. The DNA for the CDR3 is TGTGCCAGCAGCTCCCGATTTACAGGGGGCCTTAACACCGGGGAGCTGTTTTTT.

This chain joins TRBV6-5 and TRBJ2-5; a weak D match, TRBD2 (6 bases). Trimming removed 5 bases from V and 8 bases from J, with 15 bases in between. Per germline, CDR1 MNHEY and CDR2 SVGAGI. The CDR3 is made up of 13 amino acids. For the CDR3, the DNA is TGTGCCAGCAGTCCTCTGGCGGGGAGCACCCAGTACTTC. This sequence encodes CASSPLAGSTQYF.

The chain employs TRBV19 and TRBJ2-7, with 12 positions matching TRBD1. V shed 3 bases, J shed 6 bases, and the junction held 9 bases outside the gene matches. The germline V gene encodes CDR1 LNHDA and CDR2 SQIVND (reference sequence). The CDR3 extends over 16 amino acids. In DNA, the CDR3 is TGTGCCAGTAGTATCTCAACGGGACAGGGGGCTGGCGAGCAGTACTTC. Residues: CASSISTGQGAGEQYF.

The J gene is TRBJ2-1, the V gene TRBV6-4, with D possibly matching TRBD2 (6 bases). The germline V and J ends were trimmed by 0 bases and 2 bases, with 8 bases remaining between them. Germline CDR1 is MRHNA and CDR2 is SNTAGT. CDR3 size: 15 residues. CDR3 residues: CASSDSGGAYNEQFF. The CDR3 nucleotides read TGTGCCAGCAGTGACTCGGGGGGTGCCTACAATGAGCAGTTCTTC.

V gene TRBV2 combines with J gene TRBJ1-1; the D is unclear. Germline V gene sequence: CDR1 SNHLY, CDR2 FYNNEI. This CDR3 has 13 residues. V was pared by 7 bases and J by 1 base, with 10 bases between. The CDR3 nucleotides are TGTGCCAGCATTCCCCGGGGGAACACTGAAGCTTTCTTT. Translating gives CASIPRGNTEAFF.

The V call is TRBV9, the J call TRBJ2-2; D gene uncertain. CDR1 and CDR2 from the germline V gene are SGDLS and YYNGEE. The CDR3 is made up of 15 amino acids. Trimming took off 0 bases at V and 1 base at J, with 7 bases between the two ends. The CDR3 loop is CASSVGNRNTGELFF. CDR3 bases: TGTGCCAGCAGCGTAGGGAACAGGAACACCGGGGAGCTGTTTTTT.

The rearrangement uses TRBV7-3 and TRBJ1-1; D is possibly TRBD1 (5 bases). Germline V lookup: CDR1 SGHTA, CDR2 FQGTGA. V was pared by 5 bases and J by 0 bases, with 7 bases between. The length of the CDR3 is 13 residues. In DNA, the CDR3 is TGTGCCAGCAGCCAAGGGGTGAACACTGAAGCTTTCTTT. Its protein product is CASSQGVNTEAFF.

J is TRBJ2-6 and V is TRBV29-1, with 8 bases lining up with TRBD1. V was clipped by 6 bases and J by 1 base; unmatched bases: 2. The CDR3 is 14 amino acids. The germline V gene encodes CDR1 SQVTM and CDR2 ANQGSEA. CDR3 in amino acids: CSVQGGSGANVLTF. Here the CDR3 DNA reads TGCAGCGTACAGGGGGGATCTGGGGCCAACGTCCTGACTTTC.

The V gene is TRBV27, the J gene TRBJ1-4, with D maybe TRBD1 (5 bases). V was clipped by 3 bases and J by 8 bases, with 13 bases between them. Germline CDR1 is MNHEY and CDR2 is SMNVEV (reference sequence). The CDR3 sequence is 14 residues long. DNA for the CDR3: TGTGCCAGCAGTTTGAGACGGTGGGGCGAAAAACTGTTTTTT. Translating it yields CASSLRRWGEKLFF. Using reference TRBV27 and TRBJ1-4 for the parts outside the CDR3, the full variable domain is EAQVTQNPRYLITVTGKKLTVTCSQNMNHEYMSWYRQDPGLGLRQIYYSMNVEVTDKGDVPEGYKVSRKEKRNFPLILESPSPNQTSLYFCASSLRRWGEKLFFGSGTQLSVL.

The chain combines TRBV19 with TRBJ2-1, with 7 bases that match TRBD1. V lost 10 bases to trimming and J lost 0 bases; unmatched junction nucleotides: 9. CDR1 and CDR2 (germline): LNHDA, SQIVND (reference sequence). This CDR3 spans 15 amino acids. The CDR3 sequence: CATAARDSSYNEQFF. The CDR3 nucleotides read TGTGCCACCGCGGCCCGGGACAGCTCCTACAATGAGCAGTTCTTC.

The V call is TRBV6-1, the J call TRBJ2-7, with 7 positions matching TRBD1. The germline gives CDR1 MNHNS, CDR2 SASEGT. This CDR3 has 15 amino acids. Germline trimming cut 3 bases from V and 2 bases from J; bases unmatched to any gene: 7. This chain's CDR3 is CASSEGTDTPYEQYF. CDR3 nucleotide sequence: TGTGCCAGCAGTGAGGGGACAGATACCCCCTACGAGCAGTACTTC.

The gene calls are TRBV5-1 and TRBJ2-7, with D maybe TRBD2 (5 bases). The germline V gene has CDR1 SGHRS and CDR2 YFSETQ. Trimming took off 4 bases at V and 5 bases at J, with 13 bases between the two ends. CDR3 size: 13 residues. The CDR3 sequence: CASSAGIGNEQYF. CDR3 coding DNA: TGCGCCAGCAGCGCCGGGATCGGGAACGAGCAGTACTTC.